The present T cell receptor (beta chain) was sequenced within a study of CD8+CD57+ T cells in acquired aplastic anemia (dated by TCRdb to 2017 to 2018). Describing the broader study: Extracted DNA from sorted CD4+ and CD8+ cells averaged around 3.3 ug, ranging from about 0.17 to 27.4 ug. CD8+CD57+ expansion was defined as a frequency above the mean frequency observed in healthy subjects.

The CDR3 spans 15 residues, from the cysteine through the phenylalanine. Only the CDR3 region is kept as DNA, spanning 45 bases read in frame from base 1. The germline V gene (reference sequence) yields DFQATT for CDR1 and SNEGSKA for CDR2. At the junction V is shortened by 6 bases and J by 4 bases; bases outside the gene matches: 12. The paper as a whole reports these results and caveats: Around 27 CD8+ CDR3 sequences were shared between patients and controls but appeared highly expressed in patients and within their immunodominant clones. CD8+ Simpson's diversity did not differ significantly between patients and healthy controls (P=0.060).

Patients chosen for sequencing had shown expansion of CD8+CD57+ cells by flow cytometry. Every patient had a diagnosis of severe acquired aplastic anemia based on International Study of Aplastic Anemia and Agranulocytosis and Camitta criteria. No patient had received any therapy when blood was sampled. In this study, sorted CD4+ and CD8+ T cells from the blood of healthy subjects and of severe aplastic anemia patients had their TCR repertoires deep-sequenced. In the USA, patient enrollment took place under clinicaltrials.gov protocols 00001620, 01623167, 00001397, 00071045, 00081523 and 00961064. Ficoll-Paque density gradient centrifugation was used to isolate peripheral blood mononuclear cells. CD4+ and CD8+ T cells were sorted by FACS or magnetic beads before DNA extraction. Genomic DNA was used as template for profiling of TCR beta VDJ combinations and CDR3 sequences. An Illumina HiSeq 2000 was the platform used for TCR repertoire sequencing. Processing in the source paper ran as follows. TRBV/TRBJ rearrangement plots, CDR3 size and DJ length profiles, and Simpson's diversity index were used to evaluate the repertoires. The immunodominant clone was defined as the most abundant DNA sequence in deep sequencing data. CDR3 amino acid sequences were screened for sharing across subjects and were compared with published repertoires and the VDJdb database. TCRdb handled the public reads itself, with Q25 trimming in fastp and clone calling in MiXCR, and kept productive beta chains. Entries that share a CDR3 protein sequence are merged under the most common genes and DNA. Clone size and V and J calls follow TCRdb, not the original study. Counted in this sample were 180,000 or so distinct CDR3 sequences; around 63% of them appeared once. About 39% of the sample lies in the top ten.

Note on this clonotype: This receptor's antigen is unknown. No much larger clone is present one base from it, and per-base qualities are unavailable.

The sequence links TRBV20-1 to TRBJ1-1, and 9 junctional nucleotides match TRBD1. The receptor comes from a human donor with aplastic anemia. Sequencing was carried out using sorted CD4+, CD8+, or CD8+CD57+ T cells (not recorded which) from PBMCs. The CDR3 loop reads CSATGDRGGVTEAFF. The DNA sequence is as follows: TGCAGTGCCACCGGTGACAGGGGGGGAGTCACTGAAGCTTTCTTT.